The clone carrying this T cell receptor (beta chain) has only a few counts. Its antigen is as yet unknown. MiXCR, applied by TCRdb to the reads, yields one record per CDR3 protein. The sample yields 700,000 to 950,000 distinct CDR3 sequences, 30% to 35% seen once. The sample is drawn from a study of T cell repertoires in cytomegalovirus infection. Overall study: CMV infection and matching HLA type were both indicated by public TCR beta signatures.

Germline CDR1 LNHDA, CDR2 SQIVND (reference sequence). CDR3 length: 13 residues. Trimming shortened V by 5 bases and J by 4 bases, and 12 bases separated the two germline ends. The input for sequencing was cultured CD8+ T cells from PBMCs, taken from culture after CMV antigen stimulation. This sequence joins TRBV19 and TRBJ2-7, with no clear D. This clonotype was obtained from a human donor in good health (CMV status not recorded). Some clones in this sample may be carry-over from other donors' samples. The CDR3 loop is CASSPKIVYEQYF. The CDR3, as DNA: TGTGCCAGTAGTCCTAAAATCGTTTACGAGCAGTACTTC.